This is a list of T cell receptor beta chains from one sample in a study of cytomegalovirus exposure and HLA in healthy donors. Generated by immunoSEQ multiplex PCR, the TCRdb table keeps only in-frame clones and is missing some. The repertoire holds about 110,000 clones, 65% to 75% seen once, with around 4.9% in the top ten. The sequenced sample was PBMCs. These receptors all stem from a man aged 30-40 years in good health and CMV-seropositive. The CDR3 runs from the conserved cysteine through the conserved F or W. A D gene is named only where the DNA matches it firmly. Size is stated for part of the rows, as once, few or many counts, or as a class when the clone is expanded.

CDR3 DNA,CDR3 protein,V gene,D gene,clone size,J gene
TGTGCCAGCAGTGTGCGGACAGACATGAACACTGAAGCTTTCTTT,CASSVRTDMNTEAFF,TRBV6-5,-,-,TRBJ1-1
TGTGCCAGCAGCAATCCAGGGTCCGATCGGCCCCAGCATTTT,CASSNPGSDRPQHF,TRBV2,-,-,TRBJ1-5
TGCGCCAGCAGCCGATACCGGACAGGGCCCTACAATGAGCAGTTCTTC,CASSRYRTGPYNEQFF,TRBV4-3,TRBD1,-,TRBJ2-1
TGCGCCAGCAGTGAGGACAGCTCCTACGAGCAGTACTTC,CASSEDSSYEQYF,TRBV10-2,-,few,TRBJ2-7
TGTGCCAGCAGCCTATTTGGGGCGCCCCGAGGCTACACCTTC,CASSLFGAPRGYTF,TRBV28,-,-,TRBJ1-2
TGTGCCAGCTCACCAACCATGGGCTCGGGGATCTATGGCTACACCTTC,CASSPTMGSGIYGYTF,TRBV18,-,-,TRBJ1-2
TGTGCCAGCAGCTTGGGAGGTTCCTCCTACGAGCAGTACTTC,CASSLGGSSYEQYF,TRBV5-4,-,-,TRBJ2-7
TGTGCCAGCAGCTTGGGCAGGGAAGCCGAACTCTATGGCTACCCCTTC,CASSLGREAELYGYPF,TRBV5-6,-,once,TRBJ1-2
TGTGCCAGTACTCTGACAGCCTCGTGGCTCACTGAAGCTTTCTTT,CASTLTASWLTEAFF,TRBV19,-,-,TRBJ1-1
TGTGCCAGCAGCGACTCGACAGGGAACACCGGGGAGCTGTTTTTT,CASSDSTGNTGELFF,TRBV5-4,-,-,TRBJ2-2
TGTGCCAGCAGTGAAGCGTCAGTGGGGGGGGAAAAACTGTTTTTT,CASSEASVGGEKLFF,TRBV2,-,many,TRBJ1-4
TGTGCCGCATACAGGGGGGTGAACACTGAAGCTTTCTTT,CAAYRGVNTEAFF,TRBV7-2,TRBD1,-,TRBJ1-1
TGCGCCAGCAGTGGACAGGGAAACGAGCAGTACTTC,CASSGQGNEQYF,TRBV10-2,TRBD1,once,TRBJ2-7
TGTGCCAGCAGTTGGTCAGGTCAGCACGAAGAAGGGCAGTTCTTC,CASSWSGQHEEGQFF,TRBV6-1,-,-,TRBJ2-1
TGTGCCAGCAGCGGGGACAGGGGGCAGTCCTATACGCAGTATTTT,CASSGDRGQSYTQYF,TRBV9,TRBD1,-,TRBJ2-3
TGTGCCAGCAGCTTAGTTCTAGAGGACCCGGGGGGCTACACCTTC,CASSLVLEDPGGYTF,TRBV7-2,-,-,TRBJ1-2
TGTGCCAGCAATCCAACCGGGGCCTACAATGAGCAGTTCTTC,CASNPTGAYNEQFF,TRBV6-6,-,-,TRBJ2-1
TGCGCCAGCAGCTTGGACAGGGCTGATAATTCACCCCTCCACTTT,CASSLDRADNSPLHF,TRBV5-1,-,-,TRBJ1-6
TGTGCCTCAAAGACAGGGGGCAGTGCTGAAGCTTTCTTT,CASKTGGSAEAFF,TRBV19,TRBD1,-,TRBJ1-1
TGTGCCAGCAGCCCGTCGACGACAGGAAACACCGGGGAGCTGTTTTTT,CASSPSTTGNTGELFF,TRBV7-2,-,-,TRBJ2-2
TGTGCCAGCAGTCCGACTTGGTACAATGAGCAGTTCTTC,CASSPTWYNEQFF,TRBV7-2,-,-,TRBJ2-1
TGTGCCAGTACTAAAGACTGGCAGTCGCAAGATACGCAGTATTTT,CASTKDWQSQDTQYF,TRBV27,-,-,TRBJ2-3
TGCGCCAGCAGCCAAGATGTTAGCGGGGGGCTTACATACGAGCAGTACTTC,CASSQDVSGGLTYEQYF,TRBV4-3,TRBD2,-,TRBJ2-7
TGTGCCAGCAGCCAAGAGGGGGCGGGGGGGCAAGAGACCCAGTACTTC,CASSQEGAGGQETQYF,TRBV4-2,TRBD2,-,TRBJ2-5
TGCGCCAGCAGCCAATCCCAATGGACAGGGGGCGCCGAGCAGTACTTC,CASSQSQWTGGAEQYF,TRBV4-3,TRBD1,many,TRBJ2-7
TGTGCCAGCAGTTTAGTCTCAGGCCATTCACCCCTCCACTTT,CASSLVSGHSPLHF,TRBV28,-,once,TRBJ1-6
TGTGCCAGCAGTACTGCGGGGACAGGGGGCCTTCAGCCCCAGCATTTT,CASSTAGTGGLQPQHF,TRBV28,TRBD1,-,TRBJ1-5
TGTTCCAGCAGCAAAAATTCCGGGACAGGGATGGAGACCCAGTACTTC,CSSSKNSGTGMETQYF,TRBV7-9,TRBD1,-,TRBJ2-5
TGTGCCTGGAGTGTACGCGGGGGCTCTGGAAACACCATATATTTT,CAWSVRGGSGNTIYF,TRBV30,-,-,TRBJ1-3
TGTGCCAGCAGTTTCCCGCAGGGTAGGCCCATTCAGTACTTC,CASSFPQGRPIQYF,TRBV27,-,-,TRBJ2-4
TGTGCCAGCAGCTTAGCCCCGGCAGGGGTCTATGGCTACACCTTC,CASSLAPAGVYGYTF,TRBV7-9,-,few,TRBJ1-2
TGTGCCAGCAGCTTAGGACGGGACTACCTACTCTACGAGCAGTACTTC,CASSLGRDYLLYEQYF,TRBV7-9,TRBD2,-,TRBJ2-7
TGTGCCAGCAGTTCCCGGGGGGGCGCCTCTGGAAACACCATATATTTT,CASSSRGGASGNTIYF,TRBV6-5,-,-,TRBJ1-3
TGTGCCAGCAGCCAAACGACAGGGGGTAACACTGAAGCTTTCTTT,CASSQTTGGNTEAFF,TRBV7-6,TRBD1,-,TRBJ1-1
TGCGCCAGCAGCCCCCCAGGGGGGAACTATGGCTACACCTTC,CASSPPGGNYGYTF,TRBV5-1,TRBD1,once,TRBJ1-2
TGTGCCAGCAGCAGGGGGAACTATGGCTACACCTTC,CASSRGNYGYTF,TRBV7-9,-,-,TRBJ1-2
TGTGCCAGCAGTACTTGGAAATCAGGGGGCTATGGCTACACCTTC,CASSTWKSGGYGYTF,TRBV27,TRBD1,-,TRBJ1-2
TGTGCCAGCAGCCCCGCAGGGGGCTTGACCTACGAGCAGTACTTC,CASSPAGGLTYEQYF,TRBV7-9,TRBD1,once,TRBJ2-7
TGCGCCAGCAGCTTGGGGGACAGCACTGGCTACCCCTTC,CASSLGDSTGYPF,TRBV5-1,TRBD1,-,TRBJ1-2
TGTGCCAGCAGTGATACGAGCGGGGAAGCTTTCTTT,CASSDTSGEAFF,TRBV6-4,-,-,TRBJ1-1
TGCAGCGTTGGAGGCAGGGGGGAGATCACTGAAGCTTTCTTT,CSVGGRGEITEAFF,TRBV29-1,TRBD1,-,TRBJ1-1
TGCGCCAGCGGCCTTGGAAACACCATATATTTT,CASGLGNTIYF,TRBV5-1,-,-,TRBJ1-3